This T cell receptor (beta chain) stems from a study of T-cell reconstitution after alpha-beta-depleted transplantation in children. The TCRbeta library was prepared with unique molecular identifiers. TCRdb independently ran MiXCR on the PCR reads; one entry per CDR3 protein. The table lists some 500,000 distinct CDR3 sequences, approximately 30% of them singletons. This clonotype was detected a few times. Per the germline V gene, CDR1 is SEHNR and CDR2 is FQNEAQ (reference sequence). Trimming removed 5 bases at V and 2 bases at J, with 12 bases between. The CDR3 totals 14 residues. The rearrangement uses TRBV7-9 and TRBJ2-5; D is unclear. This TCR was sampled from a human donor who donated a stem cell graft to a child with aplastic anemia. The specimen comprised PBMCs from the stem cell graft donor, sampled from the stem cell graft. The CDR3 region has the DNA TGTGCCAGCAGCAAACCGGCTTTACAAGAGACCCAGTACTTC. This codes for CASSKPALQETQYF.